This note documents a single T cell receptor (beta chain) sequence. Its antigen is not identified. Per germline, CDR1 MNHEY and CDR2 SVGEGT. The CDR3 spans 13 residues. V was pared by 1 base and J by 3 bases, with 4 bases between. Each CDR3 protein gets one entry after TCRdb re-called the reads with MiXCR. The profile covers 490,000 or so distinct CDR3 sequences, with over 9% appearing a single time and roughly a tenth taken by the ten largest. This entry comes from a study of T cell repertoires in cytomegalovirus infection. Study-wide points: Summed public TCR beta family frequency identified CMV carriers bearing the relevant HLA.

The receptor comes from a human donor in good health (CMV status not recorded). Some clones in this sample may be carry-over from other donors' samples. Sequenced: PBMCs. The rearrangement links TRBV6-2 or TRBV6-3 to TRBJ2-1, with D unresolved. The CDR3 sequence is CASSYFDYNEQFF. In DNA form, the CDR3 reads TGTGCCAGCAGTTACTTTGACTACAATGAGCAGTTCTTC.